The 17 T cell receptor beta chains in this list originate from one sample, sequenced in a study of neurological immune-mediated disorders. TCRdb reprocessed the 5' RACE reads with MiXCR, giving one entry per CDR3 protein. Of roughly 36,000 distinct CDR3 sequences listed, around 2.9% are singletons. Time point noted: longitudinal time-point 1 (baseline). Material: PBMCs. These receptors were taken from a woman aged 55-70 years with multiple sclerosis.

This clonotype has ten or more counts. This chain links TRBV20-1 with TRBJ2-1; D is possibly TRBD1 or TRBD2 (5 bases each). CDR1 DFQATT and CDR2 SNEGSKA come from the germline V gene (reference sequence). With 6 bases removed from V and 5 bases from J, the gap between germline ends came to 20 bases. There are 15 residues in the CDR3. The CDR3 DNA reads as TGCAGTGCCCAAAAACGGGGCGTCTTAGACAATGAGCAGTTCTTC. Its translation: CSAQKRGVLDNEQFF.

In this sample, this clonotype turned up many times. The genes are TRBV5-1 and TRBJ1-3; the D gene is possibly TRBD1 (6 bases). The germline V gene has CDR1 SGHRS and CDR2 YFSETQ. V was shortened by 4 bases and J by 0 bases, with 14 bases between the two germline ends. The CDR3 length is 16 residues. The CDR3 region has the DNA TGCGCCAGCAGCACAAGTGGACAGAGCTCTGGAAACACCATATATTTT. Translation: CASSTSGQSSGNTIYF. Drawing the rest from reference TRBV5-1 and TRBJ1-3, the complete variable domain is KAGVTQTPRYLIKTRGQQVTLSCSPISGHRSVSWYQQTPGQGLQFLFEYFSETQRNKGNFPGRFSGRQFSNSRSEMNVSTLELGDSALYLCASSTSGQSSGNTIYFGEGSWLTVV.

This clonotype was found many times. J is TRBJ1-2 and V is TRBV2, with D perhaps TRBD1 (5 bases). Germline CDR1 and CDR2: SNHLY and FYNNEI. The V end lost 4 bases, the J end lost 4 bases, and 10 bases lay between the germline ends. The CDR3 contains 13 residues. CDR3 sequence: CASSGQGGYGYTF. CDR3 nucleotide sequence: TGTGCCAGCAGTGGCCAGGGAGGCTATGGCTACACCTTC.

This clonotype was counted many times. The chain is built from TRBV13 and TRBJ2-3; 7 bases fit TRBD2. V was clipped by 7 bases and J by 5 bases; unmatched bases: 15. The germline V gene has CDR1 PRHDT and CDR2 FYEKMQ (reference sequence). The CDR3 has 16 amino acids. This chain's CDR3 is CASILAPPSGEDTQYF. In nucleotides, the CDR3 is TGTGCCAGCATCCTCGCCCCCCCCAGCGGGGAAGATACGCAGTATTTT.

This clonotype came up many times. The chain recombines TRBV3-1 with TRBJ1-3; D perhaps matches TRBD1 (5 bases). The CDR3 spans 14 residues. The germline V gene has CDR1 LGHDT and CDR2 YNNKEL (reference sequence). Trimming stripped 4 bases from V and 6 bases from J, with 13 bases between. The chain's CDR3 is CASSPGTALNTIYF. In nucleotides, the CDR3 is TGTGCCAGCAGCCCGGGGACCGCTTTAAACACCATATATTTT.

This clonotype was seen a handful of times. The germline gene is not matched at one end of the junction; a read error may be the cause. The chain carries TRBV5-1 and TRBJ1-6; unclear D gene. CDR3 length: 15 residues. From germline, CDR1 is SGHRS and CDR2 YFSETQ. CDR3: CASSLAPGSHSTLNF. In DNA form, the CDR3 reads TGCGCCAGCAGCTTGGCGCCCGGGAGCCATTCAACCCTCAACTTT. Complete variable domain (other parts from reference TRBV5-1 and TRBJ1-6): KAGVTQTPRYLIKTRGQQVTLSCSPISGHRSVSWYQQTPGQGLQFLFEYFSETQRNKGNFPGRFSGRQFSNSRSEMNVSTLELGDSALYLCASSLAPGSHSTLNFGNGTRLTVT.

This clonotype was counted ten times or more. The genes are TRBV7-2 and TRBJ1-5; D may be TRBD1 (5 bases). Trimming stripped 3 bases from V and 6 bases from J, with 15 bases between. This CDR3 has 15 amino acids. Germline CDR1 is SGHTA and CDR2 is FQGNSA. The CDR3 nucleotides are TGTGCCAGCAGCTTTTCCTCGGGGGAAGGTCAGCCCCAGCATTTT. This translates into CASSFSSGEGQPQHF. The whole variable domain, remainder taken from reference TRBV7-2 and TRBJ1-5, is GAGVSQSPSNKVTEKGKDVELRCDPISGHTALYWYRQSLGQGLEFLIYFQGNSAPDKSGLPSDRFSAERTGGSVSTLTIQRTQQEDSAVYLCASSFSSGEGQPQHFGDGTRLSIL.

This clonotype was counted many times. The J gene is TRBJ2-5, the V gene TRBV5-1, with 10 bases fitting TRBD1. V shed 4 bases and J 5 bases; nucleotides not matched to a gene: 5. Looked up from germline, CDR1 is SGHRS and CDR2 is YFSETQ. The CDR3 is made up of 14 amino acids. CDR3 protein: CASSRQGARETQYF. Written as DNA, the CDR3 is TGCGCCAGCAGCCGACAGGGGGCCCGGGAGACCCAGTACTTC.

This clonotype was observed at least ten times. The chain is built from TRBV5-1 and TRBJ2-2; D is uncertain. The CDR3 length is 13 residues. V shed 1 base and J shed 4 bases, with 5 bases lying between them. CDR1 SGHRS and CDR2 YFSETQ come from the germline V gene. Written as DNA, the CDR3 is TGCGCCAGCAGCTTGCTCTCCACCGGGGAGCTGTTTTTT. Amino acid sequence: CASSLLSTGELFF.

Turning to this clonotype: At one end the junction does not follow the germline gene, possibly because of a read error. V and J are TRBV20-1 and TRBJ2-7; 7 bases agree with TRBD2. The germline V gene has CDR1 DFQATT and CDR2 SNEGSKA (reference sequence). The CDR3 sequence is 14 residues long. The CDR3 reads CSARVPQRGYEQYF. The CDR3 DNA follows: TGTAGTGCTAGGGTTCCCCAGCGGGGTTACGAGCAGTACTTC.

In its sample, this clonotype was seen many times. The chain recombines TRBV10-3 with TRBJ2-3; no clear D. CDR3 length: 13 residues. Germline loops: CDR1 ENHRY, CDR2 SYGVKD. Between the trimmed V and J ends, which lost 6 bases and 6 bases, there was a span of 13 bases. The CDR3 loop reads CAISASLGDTQYF. CDR3 in DNA: TGTGCCATCAGCGCGTCCCTGGGGGATACGCAGTATTTT.

This clonotype has ten or more counts. This sequence joins TRBV12-3 or TRBV12-4 and TRBJ1-5, with 7 bases aligning to TRBD1. This CDR3 comprises 14 residues. The ends lost 6 bases at V and 6 bases at J; junction bases unmatched: 8. CDR3 bases: TGTGCCAGCAGAAACAGGGGCGTAGGTCAGCCCCAGCATTTT. Translated, it gives CASRNRGVGQPQHF.

This clonotype was picked up many times. This chain joins TRBV3-1 and TRBJ2-7; D is ambiguous. The CDR3 sequence is 14 residues long. Trimming took 3 bases from V and 6 from J, leaving 15 bases between them. CDR1 and CDR2 (germline): LGHDT, YNNKEL (reference sequence). The CDR3 here is CASSQKGTAGEQYF. The CDR3 DNA reads as TGTGCCAGCAGCCAGAAGGGTACCGCCGGCGAGCAGTACTTC.

The sample holds many counts of this clonotype. This chain connects TRBV5-1 to TRBJ2-7, with D perhaps matching TRBD2 (6 bases). This CDR3 is 15 amino acids long. Germline CDR1 reads SGHRS; CDR2 reads YFSETQ. Trimming took 0 bases from V and 5 from J, leaving 15 bases between them. CDR3 in DNA: TGCGCCAGCAGCTTGGCTGGGGGGAGAATGGACGAGCAGTACTTC. Encoded protein: CASSLAGGRMDEQYF. Together with reference TRBV5-1 and TRBJ2-7, the CDR3 gives the full variable domain: KAGVTQTPRYLIKTRGQQVTLSCSPISGHRSVSWYQQTPGQGLQFLFEYFSETQRNKGNFPGRFSGRQFSNSRSEMNVSTLELGDSALYLCASSLAGGRMDEQYFGPGTRLTVT.

This clonotype was recorded at least ten times. The J gene is TRBJ2-2, the V gene TRBV7-2; the match to TRBD2 covers 7 bases. The germline gives CDR1 SGHTA, CDR2 FQGNSA. The CDR3 contains 16 residues. Unmatched junction bases numbered 9, after V lost 7 bases and J lost 1 base. The CDR3 sequence is CASTQIVAGNTGELFF. The CDR3 DNA follows: TGTGCCAGCACCCAAATAGTAGCGGGGAACACCGGGGAGCTGTTTTTT.

The sample holds many counts of this clonotype. The V and J genes are TRBV6-5 and TRBJ1-1, with D possibly TRBD1 on 5 matching bases. The CDR3 covers 15 residues. V was pared by 0 bases and J by 0 bases, with 8 bases between. Germline CDR1 and CDR2: MNHEY and SVGAGI. CDR3 sequence reads: CASSYSTAMNTEAFF. CDR3 DNA: TGTGCCAGCAGTTACTCGACAGCGATGAACACTGAAGCTTTCTTT.

This clonotype was counted at least ten times. CDR3 residues: CASRSDRDGEKLFF. CDR3 nucleotide sequence: TGCGCCAGCAGATCGGACAGGGATGGTGAAAAACTGTTTTTT. J is TRBJ1-4 and V is TRBV5-1, with 8 bases lining up with TRBD1. There are 14 residues in the CDR3. With 5 bases clipped from V and 7 bases from J, the junction kept 7 bases outside the gene matches. Germline V lookup: CDR1 SGHRS, CDR2 YFSETQ.